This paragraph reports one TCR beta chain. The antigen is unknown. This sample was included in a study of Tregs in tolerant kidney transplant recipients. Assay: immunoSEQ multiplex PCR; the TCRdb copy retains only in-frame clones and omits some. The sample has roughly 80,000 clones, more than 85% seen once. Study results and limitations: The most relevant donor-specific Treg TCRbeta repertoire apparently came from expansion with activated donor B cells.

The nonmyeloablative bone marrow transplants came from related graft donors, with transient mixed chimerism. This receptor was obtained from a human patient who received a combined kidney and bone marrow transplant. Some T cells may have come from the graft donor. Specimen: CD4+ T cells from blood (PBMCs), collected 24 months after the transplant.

In DNA, the CDR3 is TGTGCCAGTAGTCCCGGGACTGAAAACAATGAGCAGTTCTTC. This encodes CASSPGTENNEQFF. This chain links TRBV19 with TRBJ2-1; tentatively, D is TRBD2 (6 bases). This CDR3 comprises 14 residues. Germline assignment: CDR1 LNHDA and CDR2 SQIVND (reference sequence). The V end was cut by 5 bases, the J end by 5 bases, with 13 bases between. Looking up the rest from reference TRBV19 and TRBJ2-1 gives the full variable domain: DGGITQSPKYLFRKEGQNVTLSCEQNLNHDAMYWYRQDPGQGLRLIYYSQIVNDFQKGDIAEGYSVSREKKESFPLTVTSAQKNPTAFYLCASSPGTENNEQFFGPGTRLTVL.